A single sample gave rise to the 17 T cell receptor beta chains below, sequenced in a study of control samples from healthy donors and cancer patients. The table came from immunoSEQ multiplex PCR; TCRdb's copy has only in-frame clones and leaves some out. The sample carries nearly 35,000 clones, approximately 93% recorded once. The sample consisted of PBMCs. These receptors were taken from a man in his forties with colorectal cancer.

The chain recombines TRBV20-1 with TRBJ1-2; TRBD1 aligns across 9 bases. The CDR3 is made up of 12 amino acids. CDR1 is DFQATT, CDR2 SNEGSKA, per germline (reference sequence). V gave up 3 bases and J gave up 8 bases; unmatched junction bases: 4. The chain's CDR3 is CSASRTGDGYTF. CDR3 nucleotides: TGCAGTGCTAGTCGGACAGGGGACGGCTACACCTTC.

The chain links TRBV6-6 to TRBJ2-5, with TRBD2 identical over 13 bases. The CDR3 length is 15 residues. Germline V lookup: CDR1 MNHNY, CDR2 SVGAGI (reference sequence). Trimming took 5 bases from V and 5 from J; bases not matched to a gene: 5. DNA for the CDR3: TGTGCCAGCAGTGCGACTAGCGGGGGGTGGGAGACCCAGTACTTC. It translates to CASSATSGGWETQYF.

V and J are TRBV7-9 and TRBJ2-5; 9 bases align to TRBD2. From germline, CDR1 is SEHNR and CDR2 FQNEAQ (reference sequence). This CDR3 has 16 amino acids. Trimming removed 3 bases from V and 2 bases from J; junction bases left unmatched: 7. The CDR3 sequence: CASSFTLAGKQETQYF. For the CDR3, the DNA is TGTGCCAGCAGCTTTACTCTAGCGGGAAAGCAAGAGACCCAGTACTTC.

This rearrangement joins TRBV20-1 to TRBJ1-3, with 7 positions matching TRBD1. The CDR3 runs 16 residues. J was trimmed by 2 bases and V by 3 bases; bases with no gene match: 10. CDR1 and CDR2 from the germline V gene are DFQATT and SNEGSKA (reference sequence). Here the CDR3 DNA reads TGCAGTGCTAGTGGGGTGGTTGGGACAGCTGGAAACACCATATATTTT. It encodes CSASGVVGTAGNTIYF.

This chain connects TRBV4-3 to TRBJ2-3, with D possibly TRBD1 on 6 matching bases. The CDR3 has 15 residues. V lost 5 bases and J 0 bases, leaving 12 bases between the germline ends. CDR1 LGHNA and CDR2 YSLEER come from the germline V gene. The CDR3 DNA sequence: TGCGCCAGCAGCGTCAGGGGCGCCAGCACAGATACGCAGTATTTT. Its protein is CASSVRGASTDTQYF.

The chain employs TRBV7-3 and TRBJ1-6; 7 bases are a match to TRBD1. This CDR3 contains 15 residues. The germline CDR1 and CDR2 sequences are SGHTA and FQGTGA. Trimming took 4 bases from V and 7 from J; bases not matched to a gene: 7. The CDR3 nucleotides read TGTGCCAGCAGCTCCCAATACAGGGGAAATTCACCCCTCCACTTT. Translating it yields CASSSQYRGNSPLHF.

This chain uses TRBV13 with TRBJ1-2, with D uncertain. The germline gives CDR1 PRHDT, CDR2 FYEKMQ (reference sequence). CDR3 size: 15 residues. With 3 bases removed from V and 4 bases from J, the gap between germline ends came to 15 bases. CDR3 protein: CASSFVHGGVYGYTF. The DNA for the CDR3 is TGTGCCAGCAGCTTCGTCCACGGTGGAGTCTATGGCTACACCTTC. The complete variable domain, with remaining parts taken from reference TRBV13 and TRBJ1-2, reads AAGVIQSPRHLIKEKRETATLKCYPIPRHDTVYWYQQGPGQDPQFLISFYEKMQSDKGSIPDRFSAQQFSDYHSELNMSSLELGDSALYFCASSFVHGGVYGYTFGSGTRLTVV.

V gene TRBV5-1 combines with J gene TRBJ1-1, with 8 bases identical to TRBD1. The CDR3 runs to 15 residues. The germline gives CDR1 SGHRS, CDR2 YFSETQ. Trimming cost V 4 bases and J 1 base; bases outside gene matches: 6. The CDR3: CASSIGGTGNTEAFF. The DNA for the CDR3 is TGCGCCAGCAGCATAGGCGGGACAGGGAACACTGAAGCTTTCTTT.

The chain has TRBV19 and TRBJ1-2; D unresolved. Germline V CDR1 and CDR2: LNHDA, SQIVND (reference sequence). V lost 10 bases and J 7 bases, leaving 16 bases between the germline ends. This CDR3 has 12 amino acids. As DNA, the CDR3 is TGTGCCACCGGGATGGGTCTATCTGGCTACACCTTC. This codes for CATGMGLSGYTF.

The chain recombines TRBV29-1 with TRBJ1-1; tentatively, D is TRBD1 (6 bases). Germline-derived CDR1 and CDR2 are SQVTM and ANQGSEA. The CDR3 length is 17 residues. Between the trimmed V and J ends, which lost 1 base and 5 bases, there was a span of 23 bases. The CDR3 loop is CSVEVTLGAGRRTEAFF. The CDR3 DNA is TGCAGCGTTGAAGTCACTCTGGGGGCAGGGAGGAGGACTGAAGCTTTCTTT.

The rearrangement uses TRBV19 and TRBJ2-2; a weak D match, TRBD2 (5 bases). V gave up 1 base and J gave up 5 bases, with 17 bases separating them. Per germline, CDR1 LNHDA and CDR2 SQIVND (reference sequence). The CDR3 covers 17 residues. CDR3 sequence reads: CASSIVRRERRTGELFF. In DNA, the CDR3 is TGTGCCAGTAGTATAGTACGTAGGGAGAGGAGGACCGGGGAGCTGTTTTTT. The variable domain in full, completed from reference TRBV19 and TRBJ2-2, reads DGGITQSPKYLFRKEGQNVTLSCEQNLNHDAMYWYRQDPGQGLRLIYYSQIVNDFQKGDIAEGYSVSREKKESFPLTVTSAQKNPTAFYLCASSIVRRERRTGELFFGEGSRLTVL.

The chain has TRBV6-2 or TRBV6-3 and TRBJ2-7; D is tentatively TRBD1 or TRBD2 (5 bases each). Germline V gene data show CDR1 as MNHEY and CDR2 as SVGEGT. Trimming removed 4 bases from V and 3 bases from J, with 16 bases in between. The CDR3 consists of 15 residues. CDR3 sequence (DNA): TGTGCCAGCAGTTCCCCGGGACGAGGTGGCTACGAGCAGTACTTC. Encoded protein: CASSSPGRGGYEQYF.

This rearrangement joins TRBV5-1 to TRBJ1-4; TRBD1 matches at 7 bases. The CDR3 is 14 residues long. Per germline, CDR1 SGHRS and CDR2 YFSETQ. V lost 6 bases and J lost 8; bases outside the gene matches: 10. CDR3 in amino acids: CASTRADRAEKLFF. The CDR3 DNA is TGCGCCAGCACTAGGGCCGACAGGGCAGAAAAACTGTTTTTT.

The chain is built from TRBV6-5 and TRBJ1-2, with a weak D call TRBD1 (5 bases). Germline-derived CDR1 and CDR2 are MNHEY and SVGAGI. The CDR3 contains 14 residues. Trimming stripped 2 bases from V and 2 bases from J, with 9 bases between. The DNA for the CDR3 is TGTGCCAGCAGTTACGGTGACAGAAACTATGGCTACACCTTC. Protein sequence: CASSYGDRNYGYTF.

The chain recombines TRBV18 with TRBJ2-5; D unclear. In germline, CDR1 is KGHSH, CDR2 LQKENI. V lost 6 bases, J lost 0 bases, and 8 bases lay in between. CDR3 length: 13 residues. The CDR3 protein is CASSLQYQETQYF. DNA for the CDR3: TGTGCCAGCTCCCTCCAGTACCAAGAGACCCAGTACTTC.

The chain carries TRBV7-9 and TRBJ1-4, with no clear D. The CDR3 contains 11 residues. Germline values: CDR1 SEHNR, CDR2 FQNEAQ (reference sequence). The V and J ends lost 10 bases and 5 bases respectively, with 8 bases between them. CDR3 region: CATGGNEKLFF. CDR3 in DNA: TGTGCCACCGGAGGGAATGAAAAACTGTTTTTT.

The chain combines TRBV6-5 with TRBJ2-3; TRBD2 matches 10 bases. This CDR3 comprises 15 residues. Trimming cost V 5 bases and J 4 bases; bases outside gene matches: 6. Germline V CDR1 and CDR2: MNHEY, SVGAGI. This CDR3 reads CASSLAGVGPDTQYF. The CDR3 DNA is TGTGCCAGCAGTCTAGCGGGGGTGGGTCCAGATACGCAGTATTTT.